Listed below are T cell receptor beta chains from one sample, sequenced in a study of shared clonotypes between healthy human individuals. The repertoire was sequenced with immunoSEQ multiplex PCR; TCRdb's copy has only in-frame clones and lacks some. Here the sample spans 850,000 to 1,200,000 clones, approximately 72% being singletons. The sample was memory CD4+ T cells sorted from blood. These receptors came from a man younger than 35 in good health. The CDR3 runs from the conserved cysteine through the conserved F or W. The D gene is left open where the match is weak. Not every row has a clone size; where given, it reads once, few, many or a size class.

j_call: TRBJ2-2; clone_size: NA; d_call: NA; v_call: TRBV5-1; cdr3_aa: CASRWAASGELFF; cdr3_nt: TGCGCCAGCAGGTGGGCAGCGAGCGGGGAGCTGTTTTTT
j_call: TRBJ1-2; clone_size: NA; d_call: TRBD1; v_call: TRBV11-2; cdr3_aa: CASSFKGAYGYTF; cdr3_nt: TGTGCCAGCAGCTTTAAGGGGGCCTATGGCTACACCTTC
j_call: TRBJ2-3; clone_size: NA; d_call: TRBD1; v_call: TRBV7-9; cdr3_aa: CASSFSGGSADTQYF; cdr3_nt: TGTGCCAGCAGCTTCTCAGGGGGTTCGGCAGATACGCAGTATTTT
j_call: TRBJ2-2; clone_size: few; d_call: TRBD1; v_call: TRBV7-9; cdr3_aa: CASSPTGTGGSGELFF; cdr3_nt: TGTGCCAGCAGCCCCACCGGGACAGGGGGCTCCGGGGAGCTGTTTTTT
j_call: TRBJ1-4; clone_size: NA; d_call: TRBD1; v_call: TRBV28; cdr3_aa: CASSGWTGFATNEKLFF; cdr3_nt: TGTGCCAGCAGTGGTTGGACAGGATTTGCAACTAATGAAAAACTGTTTTTT
j_call: TRBJ2-2; clone_size: NA; d_call: TRBD1; v_call: TRBV5-1; cdr3_aa: CASSSDRGRSIGTGELFF; cdr3_nt: TGCGCCAGCAGCTCGGACAGGGGGCGTTCTATTGGGACCGGGGAGCTGTTTTTT
j_call: TRBJ2-7; clone_size: NA; d_call: TRBD2; v_call: TRBV11-1; cdr3_aa: CASSLSGTSGGGRYEQYF; cdr3_nt: TGTGCCAGCAGCTTAAGCGGGACTAGCGGGGGAGGCCGCTACGAGCAGTACTTC
j_call: TRBJ1-5; clone_size: NA; d_call: NA; v_call: TRBV28; cdr3_aa: CASSVPFYSNQPQHF; cdr3_nt: TGTGCCAGCAGTGTCCCATTTTATAGCAATCAGCCCCAGCATTTT
j_call: TRBJ2-3; clone_size: NA; d_call: TRBD1; v_call: TRBV7-7; cdr3_aa: CASSLTGGPLDTQYF; cdr3_nt: TGTGCTAGCAGCTTAACAGGGGGACCACTTGATACGCAGTATTTT
j_call: TRBJ2-5; clone_size: NA; d_call: TRBD2; v_call: TRBV28; cdr3_aa: CASSLSGEQETQYF; cdr3_nt: TGTGCCAGCAGCTTGAGCGGGGAACAAGAGACCCAGTACTTC
j_call: TRBJ2-7; clone_size: NA; d_call: TRBD1; v_call: TRBV6-9; cdr3_aa: CASSRGQGGSYEQYF; cdr3_nt: TGTGCCAGCAGCCGAGGACAGGGTGGGTCCTACGAGCAGTACTTC
j_call: TRBJ1-1; clone_size: few; d_call: TRBD1; v_call: TRBV7-9; cdr3_aa: CASSLGYQGATEAFF; cdr3_nt: TGTGCCAGCAGCTTAGGATATCAGGGGGCCACTGAAGCTTTCTTT
j_call: TRBJ1-1; clone_size: NA; d_call: NA; v_call: TRBV2; cdr3_aa: CASNRRGNTEAFF; cdr3_nt: TGTGCCAGCAATCGACGGGGGAACACTGAAGCTTTCTTT
j_call: TRBJ2-7; clone_size: NA; d_call: TRBD1; v_call: TRBV29-1; cdr3_aa: CSVELNRGNPQYF; cdr3_nt: TGCAGCGTTGAGTTAAACAGGGGCAACCCCCAGTACTTC
j_call: TRBJ2-7; clone_size: NA; d_call: NA; v_call: TRBV10-3; cdr3_aa: CAIMGSSYEQYF; cdr3_nt: TGTGCCATCATGGGCTCTTCCTACGAGCAGTACTTC
j_call: TRBJ2-3; clone_size: NA; d_call: TRBD2; v_call: TRBV7-3; cdr3_aa: CASSSDGGRGTDTQYF; cdr3_nt: TGTGCCAGCAGCTCTGACGGGGGGAGAGGCACAGATACGCAGTATTTT
j_call: TRBJ1-4; clone_size: NA; d_call: NA; v_call: TRBV10-3; cdr3_aa: CAISRDVNEKLFF; cdr3_nt: TGTGCCATCAGTAGAGATGTTAATGAAAAACTGTTTTTT
j_call: TRBJ1-2; clone_size: NA; d_call: NA; v_call: TRBV28; cdr3_aa: CASSPMGLAGAYGYTF; cdr3_nt: TGTGCCAGCAGTCCTATGGGCCTTGCCGGGGCCTATGGCTACACCTTC
j_call: TRBJ2-5; clone_size: NA; d_call: NA; v_call: TRBV10-3; cdr3_aa: CAISEQGAETQYF; cdr3_nt: TGTGCCATCAGTGAACAGGGCGCCGAGACCCAGTACTTC
j_call: TRBJ2-5; clone_size: NA; d_call: NA; v_call: TRBV5-1; cdr3_aa: CASSLLHGQETQYF; cdr3_nt: TGCGCCAGCAGCTTGTTACATGGGCAAGAGACCCAGTACTTC
j_call: TRBJ2-3; clone_size: NA; d_call: NA; v_call: TRBV5-6; cdr3_aa: CASSLLESTDTQYF; cdr3_nt: TGTGCCAGCAGCTTGCTAGAAAGCACAGATACGCAGTATTTT
j_call: TRBJ1-4; clone_size: NA; d_call: NA; v_call: TRBV20-1; cdr3_aa: CSATNNEKLFF; cdr3_nt: TGCAGTGCTACCAATAATGAAAAACTGTTTTTT
j_call: TRBJ2-2; clone_size: NA; d_call: NA; v_call: TRBV6-6; cdr3_aa: CASTHSSGVGTGELFF; cdr3_nt: TGTGCCAGCACTCACTCATCAGGGGTGGGAACCGGGGAGCTGTTTTTT
j_call: TRBJ2-1; clone_size: NA; d_call: NA; v_call: TRBV6-6; cdr3_aa: CASSHSGRGGYNEQFF; cdr3_nt: TGTGCCAGCAGCCATAGTGGGCGGGGAGGATACAATGAGCAGTTCTTC
j_call: TRBJ1-2; clone_size: NA; d_call: TRBD1; v_call: TRBV4-1; cdr3_aa: CASSQDQDRGYGYTF; cdr3_nt: TGCGCCAGCAGCCAAGATCAGGACAGGGGCTATGGCTACACCTTC
j_call: TRBJ1-1; clone_size: NA; d_call: TRBD1; v_call: TRBV10-3; cdr3_aa: CATKQGALGTEAFF; cdr3_nt: TGTGCCACCAAACAGGGGGCGCTGGGCACTGAAGCTTTCTTT